This passage covers 3 T cell receptor beta chains from one sample sequenced in a study of a mutant IDH1 vaccine in newly diagnosed glioma. Indicated time point: week 23, last vaccination. Alongside topical imiquimod, each dose of vaccine comprised 300 ug of mutant IDH1 20-mer peptide. Sequenced by immunoSEQ multiplex PCR; TCRdb stores in-frame clones only, minus some. There are about 82,000 clones in the sample; 65% to 90% occur only once, and 2% to 2.5% lies in the top ten. Their recognized antigens are unknown. The sample in question was PBMCs, obtained from a glioma patient whose treatment included an IDH1 peptide vaccine. These receptors were obtained from a man aged 25 to 40 with glioma. Some clones in this sample may be carry-over from other donors' samples.

This clone has only one observation. This chain links TRBV5-4 with TRBJ2-5, with 12 nucleotides matching TRBD2. Germline assignment: CDR1 SGHNT and CDR2 YYREEE (reference sequence). V shed 4 bases, J shed 2 bases, and the junction held 12 bases outside the gene matches. This CDR3 comprises 18 residues. The DNA for the CDR3 is TGTGCCAGCAGCCCCAGCCCCGGACTAGCGGGGCAGCAAGAGACCCAGTACTTC. Its protein is CASSPSPGLAGQQETQYF.

This sequence joins TRBV6-5 and TRBJ2-4; D is ambiguous. The length of the CDR3 is 13 residues. CDR1 is MNHEY and CDR2 is SVGAGI in the germline V gene. V lost 2 bases and J lost 11, with 13 bases in between. This chain's CDR3 is CASSYENKGLQYF. The CDR3 DNA is TGTGCCAGCAGTTACGAAAATAAAGGTCTTCAGTACTTC.

This clone appeared once. The genes are TRBV18 and TRBJ1-4; 8 nucleotides align to TRBD1. The V segment lost 0 bases and the J segment 9 bases; nucleotides outside the gene matches: 6. Germline V gene data show CDR1 as KGHSH and CDR2 as LQKENI. This CDR3 is built from 15 residues. The DNA for the CDR3 is TGTGCCAGCTCACCACCGGGACAGGCACGTCAAAAACTGTTTTTT. Translation: CASSPPGQARQKLFF.